This TCR beta chain was identified during a study of cytotoxic CD8 clonotypes in ibrutinib-treated CLL. Depth targeted 1 in 200,000 to 1 in 1 million T cells, averaging about 9.2x coverage per clonotype. TCRdb's copy holds only in-frame clones and misses some; the assay was immunoSEQ multiplex PCR. The repertoire consists of 55,000 to 85,000 clones, with over 75% occurring once and the leading ten covering 3.1%. Germline V gene lookup returns CDR1 SGHNT and CDR2 YYREEE (reference sequence). The CDR3 extends over 14 amino acids. Trimming took 4 bases from V and 6 from J, leaving 15 bases between them. Notes on the study in general: At the start, clonality exceeded age-matched healthy donors and followed circulating CD8+ T-cell counts. On treatment, the uncommon public clonotypes contracted or remained stable. A rise in clonality was seen at ibrutinib response, and a fall back toward baseline was seen at progression.

On this clone: Its specificity is not known.

This sequence joins TRBV5-4 and TRBJ2-3; a weak D match, TRBD1 (5 bases). This sample comprised PBMCs, obtained after 12 months of ibrutinib treatment. This TCR was sampled from a human donor with chronic lymphocytic leukemia. The CDR3 loop is CASSNIYSGDTQYF. In DNA, the CDR3 is TGTGCCAGCAGCAACATCTACTCAGGGGATACGCAGTATTTT.